A selection of T cell receptor beta chains follows, all from one sample in a study of cytomegalovirus exposure and HLA in healthy donors. Repertoires were generated with immunoSEQ multiplex PCR, while TCRdb's copy carries only in-frame clones and drops some. The data hold 150,000 or so clones, with nearly 90% observed a single time. Sequences were obtained from PBMCs. These receptors all stem from a woman between 18 and 30 years old in good health and CMV-seronegative. CDR3s include the opening cysteine and the closing phenylalanine or tryptophan. Fields, in order: D gene, clone size, J gene, V gene, CDR3 protein, CDR3 DNA. D genes are given only for firm matches. Where a row states a size, it is once, few, many or the class of an expanded clone; other rows omit it.

>TRBD1|NA|TRBJ1-1|TRBV5-6
CASSLPGTANTEAFF
TGTGCCAGCAGCCTTCCCGGGACAGCAAACACTGAAGCTTTCTTT
>TRBD2|NA|TRBJ2-3|TRBV5-1
CASSLEGSGGADTQYF
TGCGCCAGCAGCTTGGAAGGTAGCGGGGGTGCAGATACGCAGTATTTT
>NA|once|TRBJ1-2|TRBV28
CASSPSDRGYTF
TGTGCCAGCAGTCCGTCCGACAGAGGCTACACCTTC
>NA|NA|TRBJ1-4|TRBV18
CASSQGGANEKLFF
TGTGCCAGCTCACAAGGGGGGGCTAATGAAAAACTGTTTTTT
>NA|NA|TRBJ2-3|TRBV7-7
CASSLGGATDTQYF
TGTGCTAGCAGCTTGGGGGGGGCCACAGATACGCAGTATTTT
>TRBD1|NA|TRBJ2-1|TRBV28
CASSSTGPEQFF
TGTGCCAGCAGTTCGACAGGGCCCGAGCAGTTCTTC
>NA|NA|TRBJ2-3|TRBV5-8
CASSSGQLSDTQYF
TGTGCCAGCAGCTCAGGACAGTTATCAGATACGCAGTATTTT
>NA|NA|TRBJ1-2|TRBV5-6
CASSLSAYFRVGYTF
TGTGCCAGCAGCTTGTCTGCTTATTTCCGGGTGGGCTACACCTTC
>TRBD1|NA|TRBJ2-3|TRBV4-1
CASSQKGVDRGFADTQYF
TGCGCCAGCAGCCAAAAGGGTGTGGACAGGGGGTTCGCAGATACGCAGTATTTT
>NA|NA|TRBJ1-5|TRBV18
CASSNGGVSNQPQHF
TGTGCCAGCTCAAACGGAGGTGTTAGCAATCAGCCCCAGCATTTT
>TRBD1|NA|TRBJ2-7|TRBV5-1
CASSVRWTGSEQYF
TGCGCCAGCAGCGTAAGATGGACAGGATCCGAGCAGTACTTC
>TRBD1|NA|TRBJ1-2|TRBV9
CASSKGVGGQSYGYTF
TGTGCCAGCAGCAAGGGCGTTGGGGGACAGAGCTATGGCTACACCTTC
>NA|once|TRBJ2-3|TRBV29-1
CSVEGGGLGTDTQYF
TGCAGCGTTGAGGGAGGGGGGCTCGGCACAGATACGCAGTATTTT
>NA|NA|TRBJ2-2|TRBV25-1
CASSERVTGELFF
TGTGCCAGCAGTGAGCGAGTCACCGGGGAGCTGTTTTTT
>NA|once|TRBJ1-4|TRBV11-2
CASSFRRGDEKLFF
TGTGCCAGCAGCTTTCGCCGGGGGGATGAAAAACTGTTTTTT
>NA|NA|TRBJ2-2|TRBV10-3
CATRGFDTGELFF
TGTGCCACAAGGGGGTTTGACACCGGGGAGCTGTTTTTT
>NA|NA|TRBJ1-1|TRBV9
CASSVDGALTEAFF
TGTGCCAGCAGCGTAGATGGTGCCCTAACTGAAGCTTTCTTT
>NA|NA|TRBJ1-5|TRBV5-1
CASSSNREGNQPQHF
TGCGCCAGCAGCTCAAACAGGGAAGGCAATCAGCCCCAGCATTTT
>NA|NA|TRBJ1-5|TRBV6-6
CASSYFERISNQPQHF
TGTGCCAGCAGTTATTTTGAGAGAATTAGCAATCAGCCCCAGCATTTT
>NA|NA|TRBJ2-3|TRBV5-1
CASSTATGQLDTQYF
TGCGCCAGCAGCACCGCAACAGGGCAGTTGGATACGCAGTATTTT
>NA|NA|TRBJ2-5|TRBV19
CASGQPWETQYF
TGTGCCTCCGGACAGCCTTGGGAGACCCAGTACTTC
>NA|NA|TRBJ1-4|TRBV15
CATSREKQENEKLFF
TGTGCCACCAGCAGAGAAAAACAGGAGAATGAAAAACTGTTTTTT
>TRBD2|NA|TRBJ2-5|TRBV4-1
CASSQAQRGGTETQYF
TGCGCCAGCAGCCAAGCTCAGCGGGGGGGCACTGAGACCCAGTACTTC
>NA|NA|TRBJ1-5|TRBV7-3
CASSSSGQFSNQPQHF
TGTGCCAGCAGCTCGTCAGGACAGTTTAGCAATCAGCCCCAGCATTTT
>NA|NA|TRBJ1-2|TRBV27
CASTRGLGLSPPRISGYTF
TGTGCCAGCACCAGAGGGTTGGGACTTTCCCCACCACGTATCTCGGGCTACACCTTC
>TRBD1|NA|TRBJ1-2|TRBV5-1
CASSLETGMGYGYTF
TGCGCCAGCAGCCTAGAGACAGGGATGGGCTATGGCTACACCTTC
>NA|once|TRBJ1-6|TRBV19
CASRPTGWDSPLHF
TGTGCCAGTAGGCCGACAGGATGGGATTCACCCCTCCACTTT
>NA|NA|TRBJ2-5|TRBV7-9
CASDGGTQYF
TGTGCCAGCGACGGCGGGACCCAGTACTTC
>NA|NA|TRBJ1-4|TRBV19
CASSILRSEKLFF
TGTGCCAGTAGTATATTGAGGTCCGAAAAACTGTTTTTT
>NA|NA|TRBJ1-1|TRBV6-5
CASSYSGGRGAFF
TGTGCCAGCAGTTACTCCGGCGGGCGAGGAGCCTTCTTT
>TRBD1|NA|TRBJ2-2|TRBV12-5
CASGLYLTPGQGAPGELFF
TGTGCTAGTGGTTTGTATCTTACCCCCGGACAGGGGGCCCCCGGGGAGCTGTTTTTT
>TRBD2|NA|TRBJ2-3|TRBV7-6
CASSVILAGPLDTQYF
TGTGCCAGCAGCGTGATACTAGCGGGGCCTTTAGATACGCAGTATTTT
>NA|NA|TRBJ1-2|TRBV6-1
CASRPGGDYGYTF
TGTGCCAGCAGACCAGGAGGTGACTATGGCTACACCTTC
>NA|NA|TRBJ1-1|TRBV5-1
CASSHWGVDTEAFF
TGCGCCAGCAGCCACTGGGGGGTCGACACTGAAGCTTTCTTT
>TRBD1|NA|TRBJ2-7|TRBV13
CASSYGTGSYEQYF
TGTGCCAGCAGTTACGGGACAGGGTCCTACGAGCAGTACTTC
>NA|NA|TRBJ1-2|TRBV5-1
CASSFEPGSIGGYTF
TGCGCCAGCAGCTTCGAACCGGGATCAATAGGTGGCTACACCTTC
>NA|NA|TRBJ1-6|TRBV2
CTTTGNNSPLHF
TGTACCACCACGGGGAATAATTCACCCCTCCACTTT
>TRBD2|NA|TRBJ2-5|TRBV6-1
CASSEALLAGGLQETQYF
TGTGCCAGCAGTGAAGCGCTCCTAGCGGGGGGCCTACAGGAGACCCAGTACTTC
>TRBD1|NA|TRBJ2-7|TRBV6-1
CASSTGTGNSDEQYF
TGTGCCAGCAGTACGGGGACAGGGAATAGCGACGAGCAGTACTTC
>TRBD1|NA|TRBJ1-1|TRBV27
CASSLTGAPYTEAFF
TGTGCCAGCAGTCTCACAGGGGCCCCTTACACTGAAGCTTTCTTT
>NA|NA|TRBJ1-3|TRBV19
CASRRSLGNPGNTIYF
TGTGCCAGTCGAAGATCCCTCGGGAACCCTGGAAACACCATATATTTT
>NA|NA|TRBJ2-1|TRBV5-4
CASSLALASSEQFF
TGTGCCAGCAGCTTGGCCTTGGCTAGCAGTGAGCAGTTCTTC
>TRBD1|NA|TRBJ1-4|TRBV19
CATWGQGAEKLFF
TGTGCCACCTGGGGGCAGGGGGCTGAAAAACTGTTTTTT
>TRBD1|NA|TRBJ2-7|TRBV5-1
CASSSGQATSYYEQYF
TGCGCCAGCAGCTCTGGACAGGCGACATCTTACTACGAGCAGTACTTC
>NA|NA|TRBJ1-2|TRBV7-9
CASNSRDIGYTF
TGTGCCAGCAACAGCCGGGACATTGGCTACACCTTC
>NA|NA|TRBJ1-6|TRBV9
CASSVAGDSPLHF
TGTGCCAGCAGCGTAGCAGGGGACTCACCCCTCCACTTT
>NA|NA|TRBJ2-5|TRBV7-8
CASSYSGAQETQYF
TGTGCCAGCAGCTACAGTGGGGCCCAAGAGACCCAGTACTTC
>NA|NA|TRBJ2-2|TRBV19
CASSMLGTGELFF
TGTGCCAGTAGTATGCTAGGCACCGGGGAGCTGTTTTTT
>NA|NA|TRBJ2-7|TRBV25-1
CASSDSVLSYEQYF
TGTGCCAGCAGTGACTCAGTATTATCCTACGAGCAGTACTTC
>TRBD1|NA|TRBJ2-2|TRBV11-1
CAIPKTRDRWGKGPGELFF
TGTGCCATCCCAAAGACACGGGACAGGTGGGGTAAGGGTCCCGGGGAGCTGTTTTTT
>TRBD2|NA|TRBJ2-2|TRBV11-3
CASSVGLAGAELFF
TGTGCCAGCAGCGTAGGACTAGCGGGGGCCGAGCTGTTTTTT
>NA|NA|TRBJ1-1|TRBV9
CASSVDRNTEAFF
TGTGCCAGCAGCGTAGACAGGAACACTGAAGCTTTCTTT
>TRBD2|few|TRBJ2-2|TRBV6-1
CASTVLAGHGELFF
TGTGCCAGCACCGTACTAGCGGGCCACGGGGAGCTGTTTTTT
>TRBD1|NA|TRBJ1-6|TRBV7-2
CASRPTGANSPLHF
TGTGCCAGCAGACCGACAGGGGCGAATTCACCCCTCCACTTT